This passage covers 6 T cell receptor beta chains from one sample sequenced in a study of long-term antiretroviral therapy in people with HIV. Survey-level resolution applied to immunoSEQ assay v3.0. Only in-frame clones appear in the TCRdb table, and some are missing; sequencing was by immunoSEQ multiplex PCR. The sample contains 10,000 to 15,000 clones, around 73% of which appear only once. Sample: unsorted PBMCs, taken 1.3 years after starting antiretroviral therapy. The receptors originated from a woman under 30 with HIV.

The genes are TRBV2 and TRBJ2-6, with a weak D call TRBD2 (5 bases). CDR3 length: 16 residues. Germline-derived CDR1 and CDR2 are SNHLY and FYNNEI. Trimming cost V 7 bases and J 0 bases, with 13 bases left between them. CDR3 DNA sequence: TGTGCCAGCACCCCCCTTCGGGGCTCTGGGGCCAACGTCCTGACTTTC. Its protein product is CASTPLRGSGANVLTF.

This rearrangement joins TRBV10-2 to TRBJ2-7, with D unresolved. V lost 3 bases and J lost 2, with 8 bases in between. CDR3 length: 13 amino acids. Germline CDR1 WSHSY, CDR2 SAAADI. Written as DNA, the CDR3 is TGCGCCAGCAGTGACAGGCTCGCCTACGAGCAGTACTTC. Translating gives CASSDRLAYEQYF.

The chain uses TRBV5-6 and TRBJ2-7, with TRBD1 matching 9 bases. The V gene end was trimmed by 3 bases and the J gene end by 4 bases; junction bases not matched to a gene: 5. The germline CDR1 and CDR2 sequences are SGHDT and YYEEEE. The CDR3 has 14 amino acids. For the CDR3, the DNA is TGTGCCAGCAGCTATGGGACAGGGACGTACGAGCAGTACTTC. Translating gives CASSYGTGTYEQYF.

The chain employs TRBV6-5 and TRBJ2-3, with no clear D. There are 11 residues in the CDR3. The ends were cut back, 7 bases at V and 5 bases at J, with 7 bases in the middle. Germline V lookup: CDR1 MNHEY, CDR2 SVGAGI. The CDR3 DNA reads TGTGCCAGCAACCCCTTAGATACGCAGTATTTT. It specifies CASNPLDTQYF.

The rearrangement uses TRBV5-1 and TRBJ1-4, with 10 bases that match TRBD1. The CDR3 runs 15 residues. Germline CDR1 is SGHRS and CDR2 is YFSETQ. V shed 4 bases and J 8 bases; nucleotides not matched to a gene: 8. The CDR3 reads CASSNSGDRGEKLFF. In DNA form, the CDR3 reads TGCGCCAGCAGCAATTCTGGGGACAGGGGCGAAAAACTGTTTTTT.

This clone was seen only a few times. The gene calls are TRBV5-4 and TRBJ2-3; D may be TRBD1 or TRBD2 (5 bases each). The CDR3 contains 14 residues. Germline CDR1 and CDR2: SGHNT and YYREEE (reference sequence). V was cut by 4 bases and J by 6 bases, with 15 bases left in between. The CDR3 region is CASSPFGTIDTQYF. The CDR3 DNA sequence: TGTGCCAGCAGCCCGTTTGGGACCATTGATACGCAGTATTTT. Full variable domain (rest looked up from reference TRBV5-4 and TRBJ2-3): ETGVTQSPTHLIKTRGQQVTLRCSSQSGHNTVSWYQQALGQGPQFIFQYYREEENGRGNFPPRFSGLQFPNYSSELNVNALELDDSALYLCASSPFGTIDTQYFGPGTRLTVL.